The 15 T cell receptor beta chains below come from one sample, sequenced in a study of immune cell composition in non-small cell lung cancer. Data came from immunoSEQ multiplex PCR; TCRdb stores just in-frame clones and leaves some out. Of around 2,000 clones listed, 70% to 80% are singletons. The sequenced material came from lung tumor tissue. The source of these receptors is a human donor with non-small cell lung cancer.

This chain links TRBV7-2 with TRBJ2-5; 11 bases match TRBD1. The CDR3 has 17 residues. The V segment lost 3 bases and the J segment 1 base; nucleotides outside the gene matches: 7. Germline CDR1 and CDR2: SGHTA and FQGNSA. CDR3 in DNA: TGTGCCAGCAGCTTGGTTGGACAGGGGGCGAGCCAAGAGACCCAGTACTTC. Its translation: CASSLVGQGASQETQYF.

This clone has more than one count but fewer than ten. V and J are TRBV5-4 and TRBJ1-1, with a possible D match to TRBD1 (5 bases). V gave up 3 bases and J gave up 6 bases, with 15 bases separating them. This CDR3 region has 14 residues. From germline, CDR1 is SGHNT and CDR2 YYREEE (reference sequence). CDR3 residues: CASSWSREGSEAFF. CDR3 coding DNA: TGTGCCAGCAGCTGGAGCAGGGAAGGCTCTGAAGCTTTCTTT.

J is TRBJ2-3 and V is TRBV9, with 7 nucleotides matching TRBD2. The CDR3 extends over 14 amino acids. V dropped 5 bases and J dropped 4; count of bases not matched to a gene: 7. Germline V CDR1 and CDR2: SGDLS, YYNGEE. The CDR3 bases are TGTGCCAGCAGTGCGGGCGGGGGACCAGATACGCAGTATTTT. Amino acids: CASSAGGGPDTQYF.

This chain's CDR3 is CASSYSGNMGTEAFF. The CDR3 bases are TGTGCCAGCAGTTACTCGGGCAACATGGGCACTGAAGCTTTCTTT. The chain has TRBV6-6 and TRBJ1-1; no clear D. Trimming took 0 bases from V and 4 from J, leaving 12 bases between them. CDR1 is MNHNY and CDR2 is SVGAGI in the germline V gene (reference sequence). The CDR3 spans 15 residues.

The V and J genes are TRBV9 and TRBJ2-7, with D tentatively TRBD2 (6 bases). Trimming pared 0 bases from V and 3 bases from J, leaving 10 bases between. Germline CDR1 is SGDLS and CDR2 is YYNGEE. The CDR3 is made up of 14 amino acids. This chain's CDR3 is CASSVGAGLYEQYF. The CDR3 DNA reads as TGTGCCAGCAGCGTAGGGGCGGGACTCTACGAGCAGTACTTC.

This chain connects TRBV11-2 to TRBJ1-5; a possible D gene is TRBD1 (6 bases). The CDR3 is made up of 20 amino acids. Germline CDR1 SGHAT, CDR2 FQNNGV. Trimming took off 0 bases at V and 0 bases at J, with 21 bases between the two ends. The CDR3 loop reads CASSLDLRGGGRYSNQPQHF. The CDR3 DNA reads TGTGCCAGCAGCTTAGATCTCCGTGGGGGCGGCCGGTATAGCAATCAGCCCCAGCATTTT.

J is TRBJ2-1 and V is TRBV19, with a weak D call TRBD1 (6 bases). CDR1 LNHDA and CDR2 SQIVND come from the germline V gene (reference sequence). Trimming left V 6 bases short and J 2 bases short, with 14 bases between. This CDR3 spans 15 amino acids. The CDR3 DNA follows: TGTGCCAGTAGCCTACAGGGCACCACCTACAATGAGCAGTTCTTC. Its protein is CASSLQGTTYNEQFF.

The CDR3 nucleotides read TGTGCCAGCAGTCCCTCGGCCTTTGCGGGTGGTAATGAGCAGTTCTTC. Amino acid sequence: CASSPSAFAGGNEQFF. V gene TRBV7-6 combines with J gene TRBJ2-1, with D tentatively TRBD2 (5 bases). CDR3 length: 16 residues. Deletions cut 6 bases from V and 7 bases from J, with 22 bases between. Germline CDR1 SGHVS, CDR2 FNYEAQ. Full variable domain (outside the CDR3, taken from reference TRBV7-6 and TRBJ2-1): GAGVSQSPRYKVTKRGQDVALRCDPISGHVSLYWYRQALGQGPEFLTYFNYEAQQDKSGLPNDRFSAERPEGSISTLTIQRTEQRDSAMYRCASSPSAFAGGNEQFFGPGTRLTVL.

V is TRBV19 and J is TRBJ2-4; TRBD1 is a possible D gene (6 bases). V was cut by 5 bases and J by 1 base, with 9 bases left in between. The CDR3 covers 14 residues. Germline V gene sequence: CDR1 LNHDA, CDR2 SQIVND (reference sequence). The CDR3: CASSAQGAKNIQYF. Here the CDR3 DNA reads TGTGCCAGTAGTGCCCAGGGGGCCAAAAACATTCAGTACTTC.

The V and J genes are TRBV10-3 and TRBJ2-7, with 7 positions matching TRBD1. The CDR3 spans 15 residues. Germline CDR1 and CDR2: ENHRY and SYGVKD. V shed 0 bases, J shed 2 bases, and the junction held 4 bases outside the gene matches. The CDR3 sequence: CAISESPGTAYEQYF. CDR3 DNA sequence: TGTGCCATCAGTGAGTCGCCCGGGACAGCCTACGAGCAGTACTTC.

The chain is built from TRBV14 and TRBJ1-4; tentatively, D is TRBD1 (6 bases). Per germline, CDR1 SGHDN and CDR2 FVKESK. CDR3 length: 14 residues. V was cut by 1 base and J by 8 bases, with 11 bases left in between. The DNA of the CDR3 is TGTGCCAGCAGCCAAGTACAGGGTGGCGAAAAACTGTTTTTT. Protein: CASSQVQGGEKLFF.

On this clone itself: Other DNA sequences in the same sample also yield this CDR3. The J gene is TRBJ2-5, the V gene TRBV20-1; D remains unclear. The CDR3 extends over 11 amino acids. Germline-derived CDR1 and CDR2 are DFQATT and SNEGSKA (reference sequence). CDR3 region: CSALNGETQYF. The CDR3 DNA reads TGCAGCGCCTTGAACGGGGAGACCCAGTACTTC.

The V call is TRBV15, the J call TRBJ2-5, with D tentatively TRBD1 (7 bases). Trimming stripped 1 base from V and 4 bases from J, with 19 bases between. The germline gives CDR1 LNHNV, CDR2 YYDKDF (reference sequence). The CDR3 is 17 amino acids. CDR3 DNA sequence: TGTGCCACCAGCAGAGGGGTGGCGGGACAGCATCCAGAGACCCAGTACTTC. Its translation is CATSRGVAGQHPETQYF.

The CDR3 region has the DNA TGTGCCAGCAGCTCCACTGGGCGGGGACCCTACGAGCAGTACTTC. Translating gives CASSSTGRGPYEQYF. The rearrangement joins TRBV5-4 to TRBJ2-7, with a weak D call TRBD2 (6 bases). The CDR3 length is 15 residues. The germline V gene encodes CDR1 SGHNT and CDR2 YYREEE (reference sequence). The V end was cut by 3 bases, the J end by 2 bases, with 15 bases between.

V usage is TRBV14 and J usage is TRBJ2-7; tentatively, D is TRBD1 (6 bases). Per the germline V gene, CDR1 is SGHDN and CDR2 is FVKESK. Trimming shortened V by 2 bases and J by 2 bases, and 10 bases separated the two germline ends. This CDR3 comprises 14 residues. The CDR3 DNA follows: TGTGCCAGCAGCCAACAGGGGTTGGCCTACGAGCAGTACTTC. This gives the protein CASSQQGLAYEQYF.